This T cell receptor beta chain was captured by sequencing in a study of T cells expressing NK-cell markers. Study background: Of eight sequenced donors, seven were HCMV-seropositive and one HCMV-seronegative.

Generation of TCR beta cDNA was performed by 5'RACE template switching incorporating UMIs. With the 5' RACE reads reprocessed, TCRdb shows one record per CDR3 protein and no DNA. The sample's table shows about 30,000 distinct CDR3 sequences. Germline values: CDR1 SGHRS, CDR2 YFSETQ. The CDR3 has 16 residues. With regard to this clonotype: Its antigen is undetermined.

Broader study findings: Of the CD8+ T cell pool in roughly 6 donors, roughly 1.0-7.0% was accounted for by dominant NKG2C+ clonotypes. Topping the CD3+CD56-NKG2C+ fraction as well were these clonotypes, in a handful of donors.

V and J are TRBV5-1 and TRBJ2-1; the D gene TCRdb calls, TRBD1, cannot be checked with no DNA. The receptor was derived from a woman between 18 and 69 years old in good health. Source material: blood T cells: a sorted CD56 or NKG2C T cell subset, CD4+ or CD8+ T cells, or bulk PBMC T cells (not recorded which). The CDR3 reads CASSLGQGAWDNEQFF.